The source of this T cell receptor (beta chain) is a study of cytomegalovirus exposure and HLA in healthy donors. CDR1 is GTSNPN and CDR2 is SVGIG in the germline V gene (reference sequence). V lost 0 bases, J lost 7 bases, and 12 bases lay in between. The CDR3 covers 13 residues. All the people who gave samples were healthy bone marrow donors. Sampled while nominally healthy, donors likely had unrecorded immune exposures. The PCR had 60 Vbeta and 13 Jbeta primers. TCRdb keeps only in-frame clones here, not all; method: immunoSEQ multiplex PCR. The table has around 100,000 clones, around three quarters seen once. Note on this clone: Its antigen is currently unknown.

Study-level findings and limits: The classifier, whose performance was assessed in both the original and validation cohorts, reportedly diagnosed cytomegalovirus status with high specificity and sensitivity. The HLA-A and HLA-B alleles of most subjects were reportedly predicted accurately from TCR beta sequences.

Specimen: PBMCs. The TCR comes from a woman aged 25-40 years in good health and CMV-seronegative. This chain links TRBV30 with TRBJ1-2; no reliable D call. As DNA, the CDR3 is TGTGCCTGGAGTGTACCCCCTTGGGCTGGCTACACCTTC. Protein: CAWSVPPWAGYTF.